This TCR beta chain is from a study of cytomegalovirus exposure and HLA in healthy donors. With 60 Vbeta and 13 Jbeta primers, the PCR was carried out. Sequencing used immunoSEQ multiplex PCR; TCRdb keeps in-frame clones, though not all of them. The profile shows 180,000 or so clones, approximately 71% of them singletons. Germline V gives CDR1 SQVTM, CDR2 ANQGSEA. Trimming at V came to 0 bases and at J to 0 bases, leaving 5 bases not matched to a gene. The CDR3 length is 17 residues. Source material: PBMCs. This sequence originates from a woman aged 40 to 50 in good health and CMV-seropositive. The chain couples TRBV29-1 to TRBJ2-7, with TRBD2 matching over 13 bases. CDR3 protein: CSVEDRGLAGVSYEQYF. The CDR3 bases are TGCAGCGTTGAAGATCGCGGACTAGCGGGGGTCTCCTACGAGCAGTACTTC.